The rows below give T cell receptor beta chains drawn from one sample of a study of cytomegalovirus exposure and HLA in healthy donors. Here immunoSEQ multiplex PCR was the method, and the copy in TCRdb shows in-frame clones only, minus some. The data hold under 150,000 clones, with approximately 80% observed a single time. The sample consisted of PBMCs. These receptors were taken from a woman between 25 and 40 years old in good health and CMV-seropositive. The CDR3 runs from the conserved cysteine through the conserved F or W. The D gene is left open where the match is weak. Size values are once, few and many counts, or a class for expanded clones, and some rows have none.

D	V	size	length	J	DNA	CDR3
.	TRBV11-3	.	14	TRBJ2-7	TGTGCCAGCAGCAAAGGGGGTAATACGGACGAGCAGTACTTC	CASSKGGNTDEQYF
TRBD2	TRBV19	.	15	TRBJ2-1	TGTGCCAGTAGTCCACTAGCGGGAGGGCCTATTGAGCAGTTCTTC	CASSPLAGGPIEQFF
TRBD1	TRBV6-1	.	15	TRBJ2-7	TGTGCCAGCAGTGAAGGTTGGGACAGTCTCTACGAGCAGTACTTC	CASSEGWDSLYEQYF
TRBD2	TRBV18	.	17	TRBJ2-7	TGTGCCAGCTCACCAATTCAAGGGACTAGCGGTTTGGGAGAGCAGTACTTC	CASSPIQGTSGLGEQYF
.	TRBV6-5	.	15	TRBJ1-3	TGTGCCAGCAGTTCAGTCACAGGGACAGGAAACACCATATATTTT	CASSSVTGTGNTIYF
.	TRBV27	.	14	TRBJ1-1	TGTGCCAGCAGTCCGGGACTGGAGAACACTGAAGCTTTCTTT	CASSPGLENTEAFF
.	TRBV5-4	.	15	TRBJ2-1	TGTGCCAGCAGCTTGGAGGCGGGAAATTACAATGAGCAGTTCTTC	CASSLEAGNYNEQFF
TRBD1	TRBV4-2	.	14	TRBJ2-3	TGTGCCAGCAGCCCCGGGACAGCGACAGATACGCAGTATTTT	CASSPGTATDTQYF
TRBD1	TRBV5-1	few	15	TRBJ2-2	TGCGCCAGCAGCTCGACAGGGGGCAGCACCGGGGAGCTGTTTTTT	CASSSTGGSTGELFF
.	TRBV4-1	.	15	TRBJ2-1	TGCGCCAGCAGCCAAGTAGTCCCTAGCAATGAGCGGCAGTTCTTC	CASSQVVPSNERQFF
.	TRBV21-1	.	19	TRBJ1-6	TGTGCCAGCAGCAATGGCCGGGACAGGGGGCGTTTAGTCCAAGGACCCCTCCACTTT	CASSNGRDRGRLVQGPLHF
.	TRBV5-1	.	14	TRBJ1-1	TGCGCCAGCAGCTTGAGCGGGATGAACACTGAAGCTTTCTTT	CASSLSGMNTEAFF
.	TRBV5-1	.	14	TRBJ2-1	TGCGCCAGCAGCTTGGCCGTCTTGTACAATGAGCAGTTCTTC	CASSLAVLYNEQFF
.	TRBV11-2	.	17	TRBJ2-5	TGTGCCAGCAGCTTAGAATGGGCGTTCGTGGCCCAAGAGACCCAGTACTTC	CASSLEWAFVAQETQYF
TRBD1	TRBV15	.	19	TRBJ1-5	TGTGCCACCAGAGGAGAGCAGGGGGCTATAGTTACAGGTGTTCAGCCCCAGCATTTT	CATRGEQGAIVTGVQPQHF
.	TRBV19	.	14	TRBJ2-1	TGTGCCAGTAGCCTCCCGGGAAGCGGACATGAGCAGTTCTTC	CASSLPGSGHEQFF
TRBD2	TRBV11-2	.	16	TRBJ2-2	TGTGCCAGCAGGGATAGGGCGGGGGTAGGGACCGGGGAGCTGTTTTTT	CASRDRAGVGTGELFF
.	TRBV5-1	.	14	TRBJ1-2	TGCGCCAGCAGCTTCGACACCGCTAACTATGGCTACACCTTC	CASSFDTANYGYTF
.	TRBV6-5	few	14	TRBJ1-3	TGTGCCAGCAGAGACGACACTTCTGGAAACACCATATATTTT	CASRDDTSGNTIYF
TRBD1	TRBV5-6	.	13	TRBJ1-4	TGTGCCAGCAGCCGACCGACAGGGGAAAAACTGTTTTTT	CASSRPTGEKLFF
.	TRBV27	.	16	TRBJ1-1	TGTGCCAGCAGTTTATTTCGAAACAGGGTGGACACTGAAGCTTTCTTT	CASSLFRNRVDTEAFF
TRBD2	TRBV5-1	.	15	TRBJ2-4	TGCGCCAGCAGCTCGGCTGGTTTCGAGACTAGCGGGATTAACTTC	CASSSAGFETSGINF
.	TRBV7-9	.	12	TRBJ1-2	TGTTCCAGCAGCACCGTCGCGGGGGGCTACACCTTC	CSSSTVAGGYTF
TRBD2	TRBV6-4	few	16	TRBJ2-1	TGTGCCAGCAGTCGGATAGCGGGAGGGGTAGACAATGAGCAGTTCTTC	CASSRIAGGVDNEQFF
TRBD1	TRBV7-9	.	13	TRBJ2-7	TGTGCCAGCAGCCGACAGGGAGACGGCGAGCAGTACTTC	CASSRQGDGEQYF
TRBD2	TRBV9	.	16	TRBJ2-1	TGTGCCAGCAGCGTATCCGGAGCGGGAGTTTACAATGAGCAGTTCTTC	CASSVSGAGVYNEQFF
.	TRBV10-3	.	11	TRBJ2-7	TGTGCCATCAGTGTACGGGACGAGCAGTACTTC	CAISVRDEQYF
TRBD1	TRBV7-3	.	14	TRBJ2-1	TGTGCCAGCTCGACAGGGAGCTCCTACAATGAGCAGTTCTTC	CASSTGSSYNEQFF
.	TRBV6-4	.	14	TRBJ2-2	TGTGCCAGCAGTGACTCCGGGAACACCGGGGAGCTGTTTTTT	CASSDSGNTGELFF
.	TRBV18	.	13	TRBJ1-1	TGTGCCAGCTCACCAACAAGGAACACTGAAGCTTTCTTT	CASSPTRNTEAFF
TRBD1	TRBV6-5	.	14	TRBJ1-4	TGTGCCAGCAGGCCTACAGGGGTTTATGAAAAACTGTTTTTT	CASRPTGVYEKLFF
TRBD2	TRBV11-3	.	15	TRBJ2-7	TGTGCCAGCAGCTCAATAGCGGGGGGCAGCTACGAGCAGTACTTC	CASSSIAGGSYEQYF
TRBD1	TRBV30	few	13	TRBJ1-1	TGTGCCTTAAAGGGACAGGAGAACACTGAAGCTTTCTTT	CALKGQENTEAFF
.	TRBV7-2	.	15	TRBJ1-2	TGTGCCAGCAGATTTGATAGGGACATATTTTATGGCTACACCTTC	CASRFDRDIFYGYTF
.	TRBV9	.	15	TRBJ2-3	TGTGCCAGCAGCCTGAGTGGCGGGAGCACAGATACGCAGTATTTT	CASSLSGGSTDTQYF
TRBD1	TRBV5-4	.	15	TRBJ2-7	TGTGCCAGCAGCCTGGGACAGGGGAAGGGGGCCGAGCAGTACTTC	CASSLGQGKGAEQYF
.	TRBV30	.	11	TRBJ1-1	TGTGCCTATAATCGGGACACTGAAGCTTTCTTT	CAYNRDTEAFF
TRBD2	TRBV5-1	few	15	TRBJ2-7	TGCGCCAGCAGCTTCTCGACTAGCGGGCCCTACGAGCAGTACTTC	CASSFSTSGPYEQYF
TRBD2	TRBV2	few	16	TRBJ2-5	TGTGCCAGCACTCCGGGACTAGCGGGGGCACAAGAGACCCAGTACTTC	CASTPGLAGAQETQYF
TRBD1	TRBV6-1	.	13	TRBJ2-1	TGTGCCATTCCCGGGACAGGGATCAATGAGCAGTTCTTC	CAIPGTGINEQFF
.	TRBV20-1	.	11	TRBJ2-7	TGCAGTGCTAGCTCAGGCTACGAGCAGTACTTC	CSASSGYEQYF
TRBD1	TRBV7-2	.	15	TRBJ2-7	TGTGCCAGCAGCTTTTCCGGGACAGGGGACTACGAGCAGTACTTC	CASSFSGTGDYEQYF
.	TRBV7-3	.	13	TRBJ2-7	TGTGCCAGCAGCTTAACGTCGGGGTACGAGCAGTACTTC	CASSLTSGYEQYF
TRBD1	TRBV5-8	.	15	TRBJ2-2	TGTGCCAGCAGCTTGTGGCAGGGGGACACCGGGGAGCTGTTTTTT	CASSLWQGDTGELFF
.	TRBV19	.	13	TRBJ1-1	TGTGCCAGTAGTCGGACACTCCGGAGTGAAGCTTTCTTT	CASSRTLRSEAFF
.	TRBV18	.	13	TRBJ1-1	TGTGCCAGCTCCCAAAGCGCGGGCTCTGAAGCTTTCTTT	CASSQSAGSEAFF
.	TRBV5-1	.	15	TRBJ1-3	TGCGCCAGCAGCTTGGTAGCGGGGATTGGAAACACCATATATTTT	CASSLVAGIGNTIYF
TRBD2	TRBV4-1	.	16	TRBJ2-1	TGCGCCAGCAGCCAATTGGCGGGGGTGTCCTACAATGAGCAGTTCTTC	CASSQLAGVSYNEQFF
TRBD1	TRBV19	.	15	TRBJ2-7	TGTGCCAGTAGTGCCAGGGGGCCGAGCTCCTACGAGCAGTACTTC	CASSARGPSSYEQYF
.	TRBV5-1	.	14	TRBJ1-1	TGCGCCAGCAGCTTGGTCGGGGGTAGCACTGAAGCTTTCTTT	CASSLVGGSTEAFF